This note documents a single T cell receptor (beta chain) sequence. No antigen is known for it. No base-level quality is on record; no much larger clone is a single base apart. The data are from a study of shared clonotypes between healthy human individuals (dated by TCRdb to about 2020). For the study in its entirety: Three men and two women, aged 18 to 49 years, made up the cohort. For each donor, CD4 naive and CD4 memory were each given three plates, CD8 naive was given two plates, and CD8 memory was given one plate. Different laboratories and diverse techniques were used to prepare libraries and sequence TCR repertoires, to increase sequencing depth and limit assay-specific biases. Each donor's leukapheresis produced roughly between roughly 0.85 and 9.5 billion PBMCs. Blood TCR repertoires of five healthy adults were deeply sequenced to estimate repertoire size and the extent of clonotype sharing between individuals.

Spanning cysteine to phenylalanine, the CDR3 consists of 16 amino acids. The DNA shown is the 48-base CDR3, in frame from base 1. V lost 0 bases and J lost 4 bases, and the count of bases not matched to a germline gene is 10. As encoded in the germline V gene, CDR1 is SGHTS while CDR2 is YDEGEE. Using the deep immunoSEQ assay, TCR CDR3 regions were amplified from genomic DNA by multiplex PCR. For each cell subset, the extracted genomic DNA was distributed evenly across all wells of several immunoSEQ 96-well plates, and each plate served as one replicate. Each replicate PCR for sorted subsets received around 200 ng genomic DNA, equal to 28,000 or so T cell genomes. Purified libraries were quantified with a Qubit 3.0 fluorometer, sized on a Bioanalyzer 2100, and re-quantified with the KAPA Library Quantification kit. Each immunoSEQ 96-well plate was sequenced on its own single-read 150-cycle Illumina NextSeq 550 flow cell. Concerning the study's data processing: Because the immunoSEQ output included only junctional sequences and no quality scores, the filtering could not be the same as the filtering used for full-length reads. To assign V/J genes and CDR3, sequences were annotated using PyIR, a Python wrapper for IgBLAST v1.9, with IMGT germline references. Reads with weak V/J assignments (E-value above 1e-6), missing CDR3, stop codons, out-of-frame junctions, or ambiguous translated residues were removed. V3J clonotypes were defined as sequences sharing the same inferred V gene, J gene, and CDR3 amino acid sequence. Percentage overlap between repertoires was computed as shared unique clonotypes divided by the size of the smaller repertoire. Repertoire richness was assessed with RTK rarefaction, the Chao1 estimator, and Recon v2.1 estimates of unobserved clonotypes. Generation probabilities were computed with OLGA for all TCRbeta clonotypes obtained by the gDNA method from several donors. TCRdb holds this immuneACCESS table with in-frame rearrangements only. Some clones are missing; in checked studies, unresolved V genes explain under half, and the rest has no known cause. The D gene and trimming were derived from the DNA, and the V and J assignments and clone size from that table. This sample comprises 550,000 to 850,000 clones, around 70% of them detected only once. More than 1.5% of the sample rests with the top ten.

General study outcomes and caveats: Higher generation probabilities were observed for clonotypes shared by all four sorted-subset donors than for non-shared clonotypes. Only blood was sampled, and tissue TCR repertoires likely differ from those in blood. Because the study included a small number of donors, the genetic and exposure-history diversity represented was limited. Pairwise subsampling indicated that sequencing depth was expected to affect the degree of clonotype sharing among donors. Even with the large sequencing depth, rarefaction of the sorted-subset datasets indicated that sequencing was incomplete. When several donors were compared, the shared fraction of clonotypes was about 5% for naive CD4, around 3.5% for naive CD8, 2% to 2.5% for memory CD4, and around 0.4% for memory CD8. Naive subsets generally had larger estimated clonotype richness than memory subsets.

The donors were healthy, HIV-negative adults who had no recently reported acute infections or vaccinations. All donors were Caucasian adults living in Nashville, Tennessee, USA. Magnetic negative selection was used to enrich CD4+ T cells, after which naive cells were positively selected on CD45RA and the negative fraction became the memory subset. Blood was obtained by leukapheresis, after which PBMCs were separated by Ficoll-Histopaque density gradient centrifugation and cryopreserved in liquid nitrogen vapor phase. Analytical flow cytometry was used to check the purity and quantity of every magnetically sorted T cell population. Genomic DNA was isolated from each sorted fraction and quantified by UV absorbance on a Nanodrop 2000c.

The clonotype originates from a woman aged 30 to 39 in good health. The sample comprised memory CD4+ T cells sorted from blood. The cell subset or site label, read with the paper, signifies: CD45RA-negative fraction. The chain links TRBV5-8 with TRBJ2-7; a stretch of 7 junction bases matches TRBD2. CDR3 sequence: CASSLAPRTGLYEQYF. DNA sequence: TGTGCCAGCAGCTTGGCCCCCAGGACGGGACTATACGAGCAGTACTTC.